The TCR beta chain described here comes from a study of shared clonotypes between healthy human individuals. Study context: A donor's plate count was three for CD4 naive and three for CD4 memory; CD8 naive had two and CD8 memory one.

CDR1 and CDR2 from the germline V gene are MNHNY and SVGAGI (reference sequence). The CDR3 sequence is 16 residues long. V shed 0 bases and J shed 1 base, with 13 bases lying between them. Over several immunoSEQ plates, each subset's genomic DNA was distributed in even portions. The data were produced by immunoSEQ multiplex PCR, yet TCRdb's version contains in-frame clones alone and is incomplete. The sample consists of approximately 1,500,000 clones, 95% to 99% of them appearing once. Researchers partitioned CD4+ cells into CD45RA+ naive and CD45RA-negative memory subsets. The TCR was taken from a man aged 25-45 years in good health. The chain combines TRBV6-6 with TRBJ2-7; no reliable D call. Material for sequencing was naive CD4+ T cells sorted from blood. The sample's subset: CD45RA+ positively selected. In nucleotides, the CDR3 is TGTGCCAGCAGTTACTCGTTTCGTTTGAGTTCCTACGAGCAGTACTTC. Amino acids: CASSYSFRLSSYEQYF.